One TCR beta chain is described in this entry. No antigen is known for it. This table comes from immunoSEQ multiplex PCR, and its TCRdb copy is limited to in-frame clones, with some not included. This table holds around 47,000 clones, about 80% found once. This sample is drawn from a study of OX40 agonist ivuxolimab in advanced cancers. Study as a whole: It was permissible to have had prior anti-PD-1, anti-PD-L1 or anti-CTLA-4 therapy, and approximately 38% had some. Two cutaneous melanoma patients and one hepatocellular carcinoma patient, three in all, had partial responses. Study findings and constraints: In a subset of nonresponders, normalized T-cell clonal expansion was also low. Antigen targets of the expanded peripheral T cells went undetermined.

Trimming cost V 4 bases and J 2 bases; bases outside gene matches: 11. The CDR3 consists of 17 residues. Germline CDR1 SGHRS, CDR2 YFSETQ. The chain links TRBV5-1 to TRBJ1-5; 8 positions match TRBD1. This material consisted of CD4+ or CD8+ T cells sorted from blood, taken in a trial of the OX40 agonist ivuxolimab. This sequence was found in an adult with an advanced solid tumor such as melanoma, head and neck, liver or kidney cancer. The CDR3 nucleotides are TGCGCCAGCAGCGCCCGGGACAGGTTTTGGGGCAATCAGCCCCAGCATTTT. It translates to CASSARDRFWGNQPQHF.